Sequencing of this T cell receptor (beta chain) was carried out in a study of OX40 agonist ivuxolimab in advanced cancers. V was cut by 0 bases and J by 14 bases, with 14 bases left in between. CDR1 is SGHDT, CDR2 YYEEEE, per germline. The CDR3 has 13 amino acids. Sequencing used immunoSEQ multiplex PCR; TCRdb keeps in-frame clones, though not all of them. Of 65,000 to 75,000 clones in the sample, around 83% were seen once. This clone was recorded only once. This receptor was identified in an adult with an advanced solid tumor such as melanoma, head and neck, liver or kidney cancer. This sequence joins TRBV5-6 and TRBJ1-4; D is possibly TRBD1 (5 bases). This specimen consisted of CD4+ or CD8+ T cells sorted from blood, obtained in a trial of the OX40 agonist ivuxolimab. CDR3: CASSLAGGGTLFF. The CDR3 DNA sequence: TGTGCCAGCAGCTTGGCCGGGGGAGGAACCCTGTTTTTT.